Listed below are T cell receptor beta chains from one sample, sequenced in a study of blood T cell repertoires in COVID-19. Method: immunoSEQ multiplex PCR; TCRdb's copy keeps in-frame clones and lacks some. The data show under 300,000 clones, under 90% seen once. The material sequenced was peripheral blood. Every receptor here comes from a woman between 50 and 59 years old who had recovered from COVID-19. The CDR3 runs from the conserved cysteine through the conserved F or W. A D gene is named only where the DNA matches it firmly. Rows give clone size only sometimes, using once, few, many, or a class for an expanded clone.

cdr3_length	clone_size	v_call	j_call	d_call	cdr3_aa	cdr3_nt
15	.	TRBV5-6	TRBJ2-4	.	CASSSGRGVRNIQYF	TGTGCCAGCAGCTCCGGGCGGGGAGTCCGAAACATTCAGTACTTC
16	.	TRBV4-3	TRBJ1-5	.	CASSQDKGGSNQPQHF	TGCGCCAGCAGCCAAGATAAGGGGGGGAGCAATCAGCCCCAGCATTTT
15	.	TRBV29-1	TRBJ2-3	.	CSVILGVTSTDTQYF	TGCAGCGTTATTTTAGGGGTTACTAGCACAGATACGCAGTATTTT
16	.	TRBV7-9	TRBJ2-3	.	CASSSLRTDSTDTQYF	TGTGCCAGCAGCTCATTACGGACAGATTCTACAGATACGCAGTATTTT
14	.	TRBV7-9	TRBJ1-2	.	CASSPPDKSYGYTF	TGTGCCAGCAGCCCTCCAGACAAGAGCTATGGCTACACCTTC
15	.	TRBV7-2	TRBJ2-3	TRBD2	CASSFSGGAADTQYF	TGTGCCAGCAGCTTTAGCGGGGGGGCTGCAGATACGCAGTATTTT
14	.	TRBV4-3	TRBJ1-2	.	CASSWGRTNYGYTF	TGCGCCAGCAGCTGGGGGAGGACTAACTATGGCTACACCTTC
14	few	TRBV6-5	TRBJ2-2	.	CASGKVRETGELFF	TGTGCCAGCGGAAAGGTCCGGGAAACCGGGGAGCTGTTTTTT
15	.	TRBV6-5	TRBJ2-3	TRBD1	CASSFGTGNRVTQYF	TGTGCCAGCAGTTTCGGGACAGGGAATAGGGTTACGCAGTATTTT
13	.	TRBV5-1	TRBJ1-1	.	CASTGSGNTEAFF	TGCGCCAGCACAGGTTCCGGGAACACTGAAGCTTTCTTT
12	.	TRBV27	TRBJ2-3	.	CASSPPAGTQYF	TGTGCCAGCAGTCCCCCTGCGGGCACGCAGTATTTT
18	few	TRBV20-1	TRBJ1-5	TRBD1	CSASPTGQGKGGNQPQHF	TGCAGTGCTAGTCCAACGGGACAGGGGAAAGGGGGCAATCAGCCCCAGCATTTT
15	.	TRBV27	TRBJ2-1	TRBD2	CASSSGGLAGREQFF	TGTGCCAGCAGTTCCGGGGGCTTAGCGGGGAGAGAGCAGTTCTTC
13	.	TRBV12-3/TRBV12-4	TRBJ2-5	.	CASSFALQETQYF	TGTGCCAGCAGTTTTGCACTCCAAGAGACCCAGTACTTC
14	.	TRBV5-1	TRBJ2-1	TRBD2	CASSLQAGGDEQFF	TGCGCCAGCAGCTTGCAAGCGGGAGGGGATGAGCAGTTCTTC
16	.	TRBV6-5	TRBJ2-2	TRBD1	CASSYNRGTRTGELFF	TGTGCCAGCAGTTACAACAGGGGTACTAGAACCGGGGAGCTGTTTTTT
17	.	TRBV4-1	TRBJ2-6	TRBD1	CASSTGQALSGANVLTF	TGCGCCAGCAGCACGGGACAGGCGTTGTCTGGGGCCAACGTCCTGACTTTC
14	.	TRBV19	TRBJ2-7	.	CASSPNGRPYEQYF	TGTGCCAGTAGTCCCAATGGGAGGCCCTACGAGCAGTACTTC
14	.	TRBV28	TRBJ1-4	TRBD1	CASSDDRVREKLFF	TGTGCCAGCAGTGACGACAGGGTTAGAGAAAAACTGTTTTTT
15	.	TRBV5-1	TRBJ2-7	TRBD1	CASSLVGTGTYEQYF	TGCGCCAGCAGCTTGGTAGGGACAGGGACCTACGAGCAGTACTTC
14	few	TRBV2	TRBJ2-2	TRBD1	CARQGEWDTGELFF	TGTGCCCGACAGGGGGAGTGGGACACCGGGGAGCTGTTTTTT
20	.	TRBV4-2	TRBJ2-7	TRBD1	CASSQVYITQGSLSSYEQYF	TGTGCCAGCAGCCAAGTTTACATTACACAGGGGTCCCTAAGCTCCTACGAGCAGTACTTC
13	.	TRBV7-2	TRBJ2-1	.	CASSLTGNNEQFF	TGTGCCAGCAGCCTTACAGGAAACAATGAGCAGTTCTTC
14	.	TRBV6-2/TRBV6-3	TRBJ2-7	TRBD2	CASRRGTSGYEQYF	TGTGCCAGCCGCCGAGGGACTAGCGGCTACGAGCAGTACTTC
15	.	TRBV19	TRBJ2-3	TRBD2	CASTLGGAAADTQYF	TGTGCCAGTACCCTCGGGGGGGCCGCCGCAGATACGCAGTATTTT
11	.	TRBV28	TRBJ2-3	.	CASSPGDTQYF	TGTGCCAGCAGTCCAGGAGATACGCAGTATTTT
17	.	TRBV9	TRBJ1-2	TRBD1	CASSPTGGENLIDGYTF	TGTGCCAGCAGCCCGACAGGGGGCGAGAATCTAATCGACGGCTACACCTTC
14	.	TRBV19	TRBJ1-6	TRBD1	CASSTSGTGDTLHF	TGTGCCAGTAGTACCTCCGGGACAGGGGACACCCTCCACTTT
15	.	TRBV7-9	TRBJ2-5	TRBD1	CASSFGQGALETQYF	TGTGCCAGCAGCTTCGGTCAGGGGGCGTTGGAGACCCAGTACTTC
14	once	TRBV7-2	TRBJ2-5	TRBD2	CASSLEAGGETQYF	TGTGCCAGCAGCTTAGAAGCGGGGGGAGAGACCCAGTACTTC
15	.	TRBV3-1/TRBV3-2	TRBJ2-7	TRBD2	CASSDPGTSGVEQYF	TGTGCCAGCAGCGACCCCGGGACTAGCGGGGTCGAGCAGTACTTC
15	.	TRBV7-2	TRBJ1-2	TRBD1	CASSFSGTGGYGYTF	TGTGCCAGCAGCTTTTCCGGGACAGGGGGCTATGGCTACACCTTC
15	.	TRBV10-3	TRBJ1-3	TRBD1	CAISESGTGGNTIYF	TGTGCCATCAGTGAGTCGGGGACAGGTGGAAACACCATATATTTT
14	few	TRBV19	TRBJ1-5	.	CASSERGPHQPQHF	TGTGCCAGTTCAGAGCGGGGACCCCATCAGCCCCAGCATTTT
14	.	TRBV10-3	TRBJ2-7	TRBD2	CAISDREGSFEQYF	TGTGCCATCAGTGACAGGGAGGGGTCCTTCGAGCAGTACTTC
16	.	TRBV5-4	TRBJ2-6	.	CASSSVPVSGANVLTF	TGTGCCAGCAGCTCCGTCCCTGTCTCTGGGGCCAACGTCCTGACTTTC
13	.	TRBV12-3/TRBV12-4	TRBJ1-5	.	CASRLQNNQPQHF	TGTGCCAGCAGGTTGCAGAATAATCAGCCCCAGCATTTT
16	.	TRBV7-2	TRBJ1-5	TRBD1	CASSLALTGGNQPQHF	TGTGCCAGCAGCTTAGCGCTGACAGGGGGGAATCAGCCCCAGCATTTT
11	.	TRBV3-1/TRBV3-2	TRBJ1-3	.	CASTGGNTIYF	TGTGCCAGCACAGGGGGAAACACCATATATTTT
12	.	TRBV28	TRBJ1-5	.	CASTQGVQPQHF	TGTGCCAGCACACAAGGGGTTCAGCCCCAGCATTTT
14	.	TRBV7-9	TRBJ1-5	TRBD1	CASSPGQGGQPQHF	TGTGCCAGCAGCCCTGGACAGGGTGGTCAGCCCCAGCATTTT
16	once	TRBV28	TRBJ1-3	TRBD1	CASSSGQGITGNTIYF	TGTGCCAGCAGCTCGGGACAGGGGATAACTGGAAACACCATATATTTT